This T cell receptor (beta chain) was captured in a study of shared clonotypes between healthy human individuals. It was at deep level that the assay was run. Per the original data handling: Junction-only sequences without quality scores came from ImmunoSEQ, so filtering differed. Profiled with immunoSEQ multiplex PCR; TCRdb holds only in-frame clones, not every one. V, J and clone size derive from that table, while D and trimming were established from the DNA sequence. The sample includes approximately 110,000 clones, around 71% of them seen just once. The origin of this receptor is a woman in her 30s in good health. Specimen: memory CD8+ T cells sorted from blood. Subset reported: CD45RO+ cells pooled with CCR7-negative TemRA cells.

CDR3: CASRYTSGSYEQYF. CDR3 coding DNA: TGTGCCAGCAGATACACTAGCGGTTCCTACGAGCAGTACTTC. This sequence joins TRBV27 and TRBJ2-5; 8 bases fit TRBD2. The J call may not be correct, given that the DNA end is closer to TRBJ2-7. This CDR3 spans 14 amino acids. Looked up from germline, CDR1 is MNHEY and CDR2 is SMNVEV (reference sequence).